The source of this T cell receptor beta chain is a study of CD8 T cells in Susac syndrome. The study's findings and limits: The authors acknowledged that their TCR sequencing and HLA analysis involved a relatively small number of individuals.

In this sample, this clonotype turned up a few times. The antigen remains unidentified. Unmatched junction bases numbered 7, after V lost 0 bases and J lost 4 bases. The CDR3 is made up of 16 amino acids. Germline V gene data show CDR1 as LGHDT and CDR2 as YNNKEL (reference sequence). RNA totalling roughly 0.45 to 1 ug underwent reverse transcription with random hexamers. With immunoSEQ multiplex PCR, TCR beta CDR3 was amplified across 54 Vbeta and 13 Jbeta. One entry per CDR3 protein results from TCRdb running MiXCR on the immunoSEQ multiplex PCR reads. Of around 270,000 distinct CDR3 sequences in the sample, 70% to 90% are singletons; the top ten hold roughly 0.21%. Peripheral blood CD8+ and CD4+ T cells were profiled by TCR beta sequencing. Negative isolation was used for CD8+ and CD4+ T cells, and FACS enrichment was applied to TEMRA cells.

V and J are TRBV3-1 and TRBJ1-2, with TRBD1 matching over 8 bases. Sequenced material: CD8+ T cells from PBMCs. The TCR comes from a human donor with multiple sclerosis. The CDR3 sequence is CASSQDHRGQAYGYTF. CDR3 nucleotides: TGTGCCAGCAGCCAAGATCACCGGGGACAGGCCTATGGCTACACCTTC.